The entry that follows covers one T cell receptor delta chain sequence. A far larger clone is off by one base, so a read error is likely. Other DNA sequences of this sample code for an identical CDR3. These data come from a study of human gamma delta and Vdelta1 T cells. The CDR3 spans 24 residues. From germline, CDR1 is TSWWSYY and CDR2 QGS. TCRdb reprocessed the PCR reads through CATT. Of about 4,000 delta-chain clones in the sample, around 25% were seen once. The source of this sequence is a human donor in good health. Sequenced material: naive CD27+ Vdelta1 gamma-delta T cells from blood. The V gene is TRDV1, the J gene TRDJ1; weak D call: TRDD2 (9 bases). The CDR3 DNA is TGCGCTCTTGGGGATCTCCCTCGCCCTTCCTACAGGTGGGGGATTCACTATTACACCGATAAACTCATCTTT. Its translation is CALGDLPRPSYRWGIHYYTDKLIF.